The clone carrying this T cell receptor beta chain was seen a handful of times. Its antigen is undetermined. TCRdb recomputed calls from the 5' RACE reads with MiXCR, one row per CDR3 protein. The sample lists roughly 700,000 distinct CDR3 sequences; around 20% were seen once. The CDR3 loop spans 12 amino acids. V lost 4 bases and J lost 8; bases outside the gene matches: 5. Germline values: CDR1 SQVTM, CDR2 ANQGSEA. This sample is drawn from a study of CD8 T cells in ankylosing spondylitis. General study points: Roughly eight highly homologous variants made up a TCR beta motif, and this motif appeared characteristic of ankylosing spondylitis blood.

The sample consisted of blood, either unsorted or a sorted T cell fraction (not recorded which). The sequence derives from a male donor with ankylosing spondylitis. This rearrangement joins TRBV29-1 to TRBJ2-1; 7 bases are a match to TRBD2. In DNA, the CDR3 is TGCAGCGTTGGGGACTATAGTTATGAGCAGTTCTTC. It yields the protein CSVGDYSYEQFF.